What follows are 9 T cell receptor beta chains derived from one specimen sequenced in a study of T-cell memory formation after mild COVID-19. TCRdb used MiXCR to reprocess the 5' RACE reads, holding one entry per CDR3 protein. Here the sample spans 250,000 or so distinct CDR3 sequences, 15% to 20% being singletons. Sequenced: PBMCs or a T cell subset sorted from them (not recorded which). All receptors come from a man younger than 35 who had mild COVID-19 (a few samples of this study predate the infection). Cell type and time point are not known.

This clonotype was detected only a few times. This chain connects TRBV9 to TRBJ1-6, with D uncertain. CDR3 length equals 15 residues. The germline V gene has CDR1 SGDLS and CDR2 YYNGEE. The V and J ends lost 4 bases and 7 bases respectively, with 15 bases between them. The CDR3 here is CASSPAAGSNSPLHF. The CDR3 nucleotides are TGTGCCAGCAGCCCCGCGGCCGGATCCAATTCACCCCTCCACTTT.

This chain connects TRBV7-8 to TRBJ1-2, with a tentative D call TRBD1 (5 bases). CDR1 and CDR2 from the germline V gene are SGHVS and FQNEAQ. With 1 base removed from V and 8 bases from J, the gap between germline ends came to 14 bases. This CDR3 contains 14 residues. The CDR3 nucleotides are TGTGCCAGCAGCTTAGTAACCGGGGGTGGGGGCTACACCTTC. Its translation: CASSLVTGGGGYTF. Full variable domain (outside the CDR3, taken from reference TRBV7-8 and TRBJ1-2): GAGVSQSPRYKVAKRGQDVALRCDPISGHVSLFWYQQALGQGPEFLTYFQNEAQLDKSGLPSDRFFAERPEGSVSTLKIQRTQQEDSAVYLCASSLVTGGGGYTFGSGTRLTVV.

The DNA of the CDR3 is TGCAGCGTTGCATTTGTCGAGACAGGGTCCGATACGCAGTATTTT. It is translated as CSVAFVETGSDTQYF. This chain links TRBV29-1 with TRBJ2-3, with 7 nucleotides matching TRBD1. The CDR3 is made up of 15 amino acids. From germline, CDR1 is SQVTM and CDR2 ANQGSEA. Trimming took 4 bases from V and 6 from J; bases not matched to a gene: 13.

At least ten counts were recorded for this clonotype. One junction end does not reproduce the germline sequence, and a read error may be involved. The V gene is TRBV5-1, the J gene TRBJ2-1; D is possibly TRBD1 or TRBD2 (5 bases each). From germline, CDR1 is SGHRS and CDR2 YFSETQ. The CDR3 covers 12 residues. CDR3 amino acids: CASSLEGNEQFF. CDR3 nucleotide sequence: TGTGCCAGCAGCTTAGAGGGGAATGAGCAGTTCTTC.

This clonotype was seen repeatedly, ten times or more. V is TRBV5-1 and J is TRBJ2-1; D is uncertain. The CDR3 is 13 residues long. Per germline, CDR1 SGHRS and CDR2 YFSETQ. The germline V and J ends were trimmed by 2 bases and 4 bases, with 7 bases remaining between them. CDR3 sequence reads: CASSFATYNEQFF. The CDR3 DNA sequence: TGCGCCAGCAGCTTCGCCACTTACAATGAGCAGTTCTTC.

In nucleotides, the CDR3 is TGTGCCAGCAAGTCAACACAGGGCTATGGCTACACCTTC. Translated, it gives CASKSTQGYGYTF. V and J are TRBV6-6 and TRBJ1-2; TRBD1 is a possible D gene (6 bases). Trimming stripped 7 bases from V and 4 bases from J, with 13 bases between. CDR1 and CDR2 from the germline V gene are MNHNY and SVGAGI (reference sequence). The CDR3 covers 13 residues.

With regard to this clonotype: The junction does not match germline at one end; this may be a read error. CDR3 sequence: CSARAGDNTDTQYF. The CDR3 coding sequence is TGCAGTGCAAGAGCGGGAGACAACACAGATACGCAGTATTTT. The chain links TRBV20-1 to TRBJ2-3, with TRBD2 matching 8 bases. Looked up from germline, CDR1 is DFQATT and CDR2 is SNEGSKA (reference sequence). The CDR3 has 14 amino acids.

This clonotype has just a few counts. The chain links TRBV10-3 to TRBJ2-7, with 7 nucleotides matching TRBD2. The ends lost 8 bases at V and 9 bases at J; junction bases unmatched: 13. Per germline, CDR1 ENHRY and CDR2 SYGVKD. CDR3 length equals 13 residues. CDR3 bases: TGTGCCATCCGTGGCGGGGGACCTTTTGGGCAGTACGTC. It codes for CAIRGGGPFGQYV.

This clonotype was counted between two and nine times. This chain joins TRBV27 and TRBJ2-2; D remains unclear. The CDR3 spans 15 residues. The germline gives CDR1 MNHEY, CDR2 SMNVEV (reference sequence). V was trimmed by 1 base and J by 0 bases, leaving 6 bases between them. This CDR3 is CASSLYQTNTGELFF. Here the CDR3 DNA reads TGTGCCAGCAGTTTATACCAGACGAACACCGGGGAGCTGTTTTTT.